This TCR beta chain was profiled in a study of Graves' ophthalmopathy and Graves' hyperthyroidism. Broader study findings: Among thyroid clonotypes expanded above 0.001 frequency, most also appeared in blood.

The CDR3 length is 14 residues. Germline V gene data show CDR1 as SQVTM and CDR2 as ANQGSEA. V was clipped by 3 bases and J by 0 bases, with 11 bases between them. RNA transcripts provided the template for amplifying TCR beta CDR3 regions. An opening RT-PCR round employed HTBI primers and preceded a second-round multiplex PCR. TCRdb processed the multiplex PCR reads anew with MiXCR; each CDR3 protein has one entry. The sample consists of fewer than 250,000 distinct CDR3 sequences, 25% to 35% of them appearing once. Ophthalmopathy was moderately-to-severely active, CAS at least 3, NOSPECS at least 4, lasting under 3 months. Turning to this clonotype: Its antigen is currently unknown.

The chain is built from TRBV29-1 and TRBJ1-1, with D possibly matching TRBD1 (6 bases). This receptor was obtained from a man in his forties or fifties with Graves' ophthalmopathy. The sample comprised peripheral blood. CDR3 DNA: TGCAGCGTTGAGCTAAGGACAGTGAACACTGAAGCTTTCTTT. This sequence encodes CSVELRTVNTEAFF. Looking up the rest from reference TRBV29-1 and TRBJ1-1 gives the full variable domain: SAVISQKPSRDICQRGTSLTIQCQVDSQVTMMFWYRQQPGQSLTLIATANQGSEATYESGFVIDKFPISRPNLTFSTLTVSNMSPEDSSIYLCSVELRTVNTEAFFGQGTRLTVV.